Here is one T cell receptor beta chain with its context. Its specificity is not known. This sample is part of a study of post-analysis software for immune sequencing data. Study-wide results and caveats: Controls had significantly higher normalized Chao1 diversity than multiple sclerosis patients. Compared with controls, patients had more of roughly five TRBV segments, including TRBV5-6, TRBV5-1 and TRBV20-1.

V gave up 1 base and J gave up 8 bases, with 15 bases separating them. The CDR3 totals 15 residues. Germline V lookup: CDR1 LNHNV, CDR2 YYDKDF (reference sequence). TCR beta cDNA libraries included unique molecular identifiers. A population of about 0.9 to 10 million T cells gave rise to about 500,000 cDNA molecules. TCRdb redid the calling of the PCR reads with MiXCR, one entry per CDR3 protein. The data hold roughly 800,000 distinct CDR3 sequences, with about 57% observed a single time. What was sequenced was blood. The origin of this receptor is a girl aged 5-17 years with multiple sclerosis. V and J are TRBV15 and TRBJ1-5; maybe TRBD1 (5 bases). CDR3: CATSRAWGEVKPQHF. The CDR3, as DNA: TGTGCCACCAGCAGAGCCTGGGGGGAGGTCAAGCCCCAGCATTTT.